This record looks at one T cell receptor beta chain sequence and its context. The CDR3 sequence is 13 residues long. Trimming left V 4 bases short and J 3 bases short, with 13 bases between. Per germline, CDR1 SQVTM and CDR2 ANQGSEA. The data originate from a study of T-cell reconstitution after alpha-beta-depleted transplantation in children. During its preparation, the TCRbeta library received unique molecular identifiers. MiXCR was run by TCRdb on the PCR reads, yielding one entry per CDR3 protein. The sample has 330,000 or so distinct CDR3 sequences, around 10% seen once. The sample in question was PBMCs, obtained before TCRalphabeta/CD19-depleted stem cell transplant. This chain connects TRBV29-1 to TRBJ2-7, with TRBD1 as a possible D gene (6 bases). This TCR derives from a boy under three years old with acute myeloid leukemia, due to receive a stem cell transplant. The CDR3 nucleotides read TGCAGCGTTGGAGGCAGGGGCGGCTACGAGCAGTACTTC. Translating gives CSVGGRGGYEQYF.